These T cell receptor beta chains were read from a single sample in a study of T cell responses to AZD1222 COVID-19 vaccine. The method was immunoSEQ multiplex PCR; TCRdb's version includes in-frame clones alone and lacks a portion of them. The sample lists roughly 120,000 clones; just over 85% were seen once. Specimen: peripheral blood, collected on day 0 of AZD1222 vaccination. The source is an adult in good health. The CDR3 runs from the conserved cysteine through the conserved F or W. Each record gives: clone size, D gene, J gene, V gene, CDR3 protein, CDR3 DNA. The D gene is left open where the match is weak. A row's size may be missing; if present it is once, few, many or a size class.

clone size: .; D gene: .; J gene: TRBJ2-2; V gene: TRBV24-1; CDR3 protein: CATSVRSANTGELFF; CDR3 DNA: TGTGCCACCAGTGTCAGATCGGCGAACACCGGGGAGCTGTTTTTT
clone size: .; D gene: TRBD2; J gene: TRBJ2-2; V gene: TRBV20-1; CDR3 protein: CSASGWLAGDVAAGELFF; CDR3 DNA: TGCAGTGCTAGTGGATGGCTAGCGGGAGACGTGGCGGCCGGGGAGCTGTTTTTT
clone size: .; D gene: .; J gene: TRBJ2-2; V gene: TRBV6-2/TRBV6-3; CDR3 protein: CASSYSGSGTGELFF; CDR3 DNA: TGTGCCAGCAGTTACTCAGGGTCGGGCACCGGGGAGCTGTTTTTT
clone size: few; D gene: .; J gene: TRBJ1-5; V gene: TRBV3-1/TRBV3-2; CDR3 protein: CASSQDLAGRSNQPQHF; CDR3 DNA: TGTGCCAGCAGCCAAGATTTGGCAGGAAGAAGCAATCAGCCCCAGCATTTT
clone size: once; D gene: .; J gene: TRBJ2-7; V gene: TRBV9; CDR3 protein: CASSATSGALTYEQYF; CDR3 DNA: TGTGCCAGCAGCGCAACGAGCGGAGCCCTTACCTACGAGCAGTACTTC
clone size: .; D gene: .; J gene: TRBJ1-4; V gene: TRBV28; CDR3 protein: CASSLSSFGTNEKLFF; CDR3 DNA: TGTGCCAGCAGTTTGTCCTCGTTTGGAACTAATGAAAAACTGTTTTTT
clone size: .; D gene: TRBD2; J gene: TRBJ2-1; V gene: TRBV3-1/TRBV3-2; CDR3 protein: CASSPLLGLAGDNEQFF; CDR3 DNA: TGTGCCAGCAGCCCCCTCTTGGGACTAGCGGGGGACAATGAGCAGTTCTTC
clone size: .; D gene: .; J gene: TRBJ2-1; V gene: TRBV6-5; CDR3 protein: CASSTRQYNEQFF; CDR3 DNA: TGTGCCAGCAGTACCCGACAGTACAATGAGCAGTTCTTC
clone size: .; D gene: .; J gene: TRBJ2-7; V gene: TRBV11-3; CDR3 protein: CASSRDTTYEQYF; CDR3 DNA: TGTGCCAGCAGCCGGGACACCACCTACGAGCAGTACTTC
clone size: .; D gene: .; J gene: TRBJ2-7; V gene: TRBV5-1; CDR3 protein: CASSLEAGPYEQYF; CDR3 DNA: TGCGCCAGCAGCTTGGAGGCCGGTCCCTACGAGCAGTACTTC
clone size: .; D gene: TRBD1; J gene: TRBJ1-4; V gene: TRBV6-6; CDR3 protein: CASSTQGANEKLFF; CDR3 DNA: TGTGCCAGCAGTACACAGGGGGCGAATGAAAAACTGTTTTTT
clone size: few; D gene: .; J gene: TRBJ2-5; V gene: TRBV28; CDR3 protein: CASSSGGTETQYF; CDR3 DNA: TGTGCCAGCAGCTCTGGGGGCACTGAGACCCAGTACTTC
clone size: .; D gene: .; J gene: TRBJ2-1; V gene: TRBV13; CDR3 protein: CASSLNVEQFF; CDR3 DNA: TGTGCCAGCAGCTTAAATGTCGAGCAGTTCTTC
clone size: .; D gene: TRBD2; J gene: TRBJ2-1; V gene: TRBV27; CDR3 protein: CASSRPGTSVYNEQFF; CDR3 DNA: TGTGCCAGCAGTCGACCCGGGACTAGCGTATACAATGAGCAGTTCTTC
clone size: .; D gene: .; J gene: TRBJ1-6; V gene: TRBV27; CDR3 protein: CASSLQGPTPLHF; CDR3 DNA: TGTGCCAGCAGTTTACAGGGGCCAACACCCCTCCACTTT
clone size: .; D gene: TRBD2; J gene: TRBJ2-3; V gene: TRBV2; CDR3 protein: CASTRTSYTDTQYF; CDR3 DNA: TGTGCCAGCACCCGGACTAGCTACACAGATACGCAGTATTTT
clone size: .; D gene: TRBD1; J gene: TRBJ1-1; V gene: TRBV29-1; CDR3 protein: CSDVGDRDEAFF; CDR3 DNA: TGCAGCGACGTGGGGGACAGGGACGAAGCTTTCTTT
clone size: few; D gene: TRBD1; J gene: TRBJ1-1; V gene: TRBV6-5; CDR3 protein: CASRGQGRLNTEAFF; CDR3 DNA: TGTGCCAGCAGGGGACAGGGACGCCTAAACACTGAAGCTTTCTTT